These 19 T cell receptor beta chains share one sample of origin, sequenced in a study of Graves' ophthalmopathy and Graves' hyperthyroidism. Beta-chain TCR CDR3 regions were amplified from RNA transcripts. Investigators did first-round RT-PCR with HTBI primers, then second-round multiplex PCR. TCRdb recomputed calls from the multiplex PCR reads with MiXCR, one row per CDR3 protein. Among 650,000 to 800,000 distinct CDR3 sequences listed, about 38% were seen once. The sample consisted of peripheral blood. The receptors derive from an adult man with Graves' ophthalmopathy.

This clonotype was seen repeatedly, ten times or more. The J gene is TRBJ1-1, the V gene TRBV7-2; 7 bases match TRBD1. Germline values: CDR1 SGHTA, CDR2 FQGNSA. The CDR3 covers 14 residues. The V segment lost 4 bases and the J segment 2 bases; nucleotides outside the gene matches: 4. The CDR3 loop reads CASSYQGGNTEAFF. CDR3 nucleotides: TGTGCCAGCAGCTACCAGGGGGGAAACACTGAAGCTTTCTTT.

The rearrangement uses TRBV25-1 and TRBJ1-4; maybe TRBD1 (5 bases). The CDR3 contains 13 residues. The V end lost 6 bases, the J end lost 8 bases, and 13 bases lay between the germline ends. Germline CDR1 is MGHDK and CDR2 is SYGVNS. CDR3 bases: TGTGCCAGCAGAAGCCCCAGGGACGAAAAACTGTTTTTT. This gives the protein CASRSPRDEKLFF. Full variable domain (rest looked up from reference TRBV25-1 and TRBJ1-4): EADIYQTPRYLVIGTGKKITLECSQTMGHDKMYWYQQDPGMELHLIHYSYGVNSTEKGDLSSESTVSRIRTEHFPLTLESARPSHTSQYLCASRSPRDEKLFFGSGTQLSVL.

The CDR3 region has the DNA TGTGCCAGTAGTATGCTGGCGGTTGGGGAGACCCAGTACTTC. Translation gives CASSMLAVGETQYF. This chain uses TRBV19 with TRBJ2-5; D is unclear. Trimming took 3 bases from V and 5 from J, leaving 13 bases between them. Per the germline V gene, CDR1 is LNHDA and CDR2 is SQIVND (reference sequence). CDR3 length: 14 residues.

This clonotype came up once. The chain couples TRBV2 to TRBJ2-5, with D tentatively TRBD1 (5 bases). Deletions cut 1 base from V and 3 bases from J, with 12 bases between. The CDR3 is made up of 15 amino acids. Germline V gene lookup returns CDR1 SNHLY and CDR2 FYNNEI. CDR3 nucleotide sequence: TGTGCCAGCAGTGAAGGACCATTACAGGAAGAGACCCAGTACTTC. This translates into CASSEGPLQEETQYF.

There are a few counts of this clonotype. This sequence joins TRBV24-1 and TRBJ1-5; D perhaps matches TRBD1 (6 bases). The length of the CDR3 is 16 residues. V lost 9 bases and J 0 bases, leaving 17 bases between the germline ends. The germline gives CDR1 KGHDR, CDR2 SFDVKD. This chain's CDR3 is CATESAGVSSNQPQHF. CDR3 nucleotide sequence: TGTGCCACCGAGTCCGCAGGGGTTTCTAGCAATCAGCCCCAGCATTTT.

The table lists this clonotype with many counts. The chain employs TRBV30 and TRBJ2-5; the D is unclear. The CDR3 is made up of 12 amino acids. Germline V gene data show CDR1 as GTSNPN and CDR2 as SVGIG (reference sequence). V was shortened by 3 bases and J by 5 bases, with 10 bases between the two germline ends. The CDR3, as DNA: TGTGCCTGGAGAGGGCAGGTTGAGACCCAGTACTTC. Translation: CAWRGQVETQYF.

This clonotype was picked up many times. The CDR3 spells CASRGEGGYEQYF. CDR3 coding DNA: TGTGCCAGCAGAGGGGAGGGAGGCTACGAGCAGTACTTC. This chain links TRBV7-8 with TRBJ2-7; TRBD2 aligns across 7 bases. V lost 6 bases, J lost 3 bases, and 5 bases stayed unmatched. The length of the CDR3 is 13 residues. In germline, CDR1 is SGHVS, CDR2 FQNEAQ.

The gene calls are TRBV20-1 and TRBJ1-2, with D possibly being TRBD1 (6 bases). Germline values: CDR1 DFQATT, CDR2 SNEGSKA (reference sequence). The V end lost 2 bases, the J end lost 5 bases, and 15 bases lay between the germline ends. The CDR3 extends over 14 amino acids. The CDR3 sequence is CSARSDGGGYGYTF. CDR3 nucleotides: TGCAGTGCTAGATCCGACGGAGGGGGGTATGGCTACACCTTC.

Many counts were recorded for this clonotype. The chain is built from TRBV29-1 and TRBJ2-5; D may be TRBD1 (6 bases). V gave up 5 bases and J gave up 1 base, with 14 bases separating them. The CDR3 extends over 14 amino acids. Germline V gene sequence: CDR1 SQVTM, CDR2 ANQGSEA. For the CDR3, the DNA is TGCAGCGTTCCCTCTGGACAGCTCCAAGAGACCCAGTACTTC. It translates to CSVPSGQLQETQYF. The full variable domain, completed using reference TRBV29-1 and TRBJ2-5, is SAVISQKPSRDICQRGTSLTIQCQVDSQVTMMFWYRQQPGQSLTLIATANQGSEATYESGFVIDKFPISRPNLTFSTLTVSNMSPEDSSIYLCSVPSGQLQETQYFGPGTRLLVL.

V gene TRBV10-3 combines with J gene TRBJ1-4; no clear D gene. Trimming took 6 bases from V and 7 from J, leaving 6 bases between them. Germline V gene sequence: CDR1 ENHRY, CDR2 SYGVKD. The CDR3 spans 11 residues. The CDR3 DNA is TGTGCCATCAGCATGAGTGAAAAACTGTTTTTT. Translation: CAISMSEKLFF.

This clonotype occurred many times. The V call is TRBV29-1, the J call TRBJ2-7, with 8 bases identical to TRBD1. J lost 1 base, V lost 6 bases, and 5 bases had no gene match. CDR1 SQVTM and CDR2 ANQGSEA come from the germline V gene. The CDR3 totals 13 residues. In nucleotides, the CDR3 is TGCAGCGTGGGGACAGGCAAATCCTACGAGCAGTACTTC. Translated, it gives CSVGTGKSYEQYF.

This clonotype appeared many times. The chain carries TRBV12-3 or TRBV12-4 and TRBJ1-5; no clear D. The CDR3 is 14 residues long. Trimming left V 6 bases short and J 0 bases short, with 9 bases between. The CDR3 spells CASSREYSNQPQHF. The CDR3 DNA follows: TGTGCCAGCAGCCGAGAGTATAGCAATCAGCCCCAGCATTTT.

This clonotype has more than one count but fewer than ten. The J gene is TRBJ2-7, the V gene TRBV5-8; TRBD1 or TRBD2 may be the D gene (5 bases each). The germline gives CDR1 SGHTS, CDR2 YDEGEE. With 1 base removed from V and 3 bases from J, the gap between germline ends came to 14 bases. There are 15 residues in the CDR3. The CDR3 here is CASSLYGAPVYEQYF. In DNA form, the CDR3 reads TGTGCCAGCAGCTTGTACGGGGCACCGGTCTACGAGCAGTACTTC.

In its sample, this clonotype was seen many times. V and J are TRBV7-2 and TRBJ2-5, with 7 bases lining up with TRBD1. This CDR3 has 15 amino acids. Trimming at V came to 4 bases and at J to 4 bases, leaving 9 bases not matched to a gene. CDR1 SGHTA and CDR2 FQGNSA come from the germline V gene. The CDR3 spells CASSSNNRGRETQYF. The CDR3 nucleotides read TGTGCCAGCAGCTCAAACAACAGGGGTAGAGAGACCCAGTACTTC.

The J gene is TRBJ1-1, the V gene TRBV5-1, with D possibly TRBD1 on 5 matching bases. V lost 0 bases and J lost 1, with 10 bases in between. Germline CDR1 and CDR2: SGHRS and YFSETQ. The CDR3 is 15 amino acids. CDR3 coding DNA: TGCGCCAGCAGCTTGGAGGGACCCCGGAACACTGAAGCTTTCTTT. Its protein product is CASSLEGPRNTEAFF.

The chain uses TRBV10-3 and TRBJ1-1, with D perhaps TRBD1 (5 bases). Trimming left V 7 bases short and J 3 bases short, with 9 bases between. This CDR3 spans 12 amino acids. Germline V lookup: CDR1 ENHRY, CDR2 SYGVKD. The CDR3 protein is CAIIRDDTEAFF. In DNA form, the CDR3 reads TGTGCCATCATCCGGGACGACACTGAAGCTTTCTTT.

This rearrangement joins TRBV7-2 to TRBJ2-1; TRBD2 matches at 13 bases. V was clipped by 6 bases and J by 10 bases; unmatched bases: 6. Germline-derived CDR1 and CDR2 are SGHTA and FQGNSA. This CDR3 is 14 amino acids long. CDR3: CASSPGLAGVEQFF. CDR3 coding DNA: TGTGCCAGCAGTCCTGGACTAGCGGGAGTGGAGCAGTTCTTC. The full variable domain, in which reference TRBV7-2 and TRBJ2-1 provide the parts outside the CDR3, is GAGVSQSPSNKVTEKGKDVELRCDPISGHTALYWYRQSLGQGLEFLIYFQGNSAPDKSGLPSDRFSAERTGGSVSTLTIQRTQQEDSAVYLCASSPGLAGVEQFFGPGTRLTVL.

This chain uses TRBV9 with TRBJ1-2; no firm D call. Germline V lookup: CDR1 SGDLS, CDR2 YYNGEE. V lost 2 bases to trimming and J lost 5 bases, with 13 bases between them. The CDR3 runs 14 residues. Written as DNA, the CDR3 is TGTGCCAGCAGCGTTGAAGGACTGGTGTATGGCTACACCTTC. Translating it yields CASSVEGLVYGYTF.

The DNA for the CDR3 is TGCAGCGTTGAAGGGCCAGGGATCACTGAAGCTTTCTTT. It encodes CSVEGPGITEAFF. This sequence joins TRBV29-1 and TRBJ1-1; D is perhaps TRBD1 (5 bases). V was clipped by 1 base and J by 4 bases, with 10 bases between them. CDR3 length: 13 residues. Germline CDR1 reads SQVTM; CDR2 reads ANQGSEA.